The T cell receptor beta chain under discussion was sequenced for a study of blood T cell repertoires in COVID-19. TCRdb's table, derived via immunoSEQ multiplex PCR, lists solely in-frame clones and lacks some. The sample shows roughly 260,000 clones, about 90% of them seen only once. V was shortened by 0 bases and J by 4 bases, with 16 bases between the two germline ends. This CDR3 region has 16 residues. Germline V CDR1 and CDR2: SGHKS, YYEKEE (reference sequence). Study members were between 18 and 89 years old and lived in 24 US regions. Cohort allocation depended upon clinical history that participants reported. Donors of Cohort 3 who recovered were those that had two negative PCRs, clearance, or symptom resolution.

The chain employs TRBV5-5 and TRBJ1-2, with D possibly being TRBD1 (5 bases). This clonotype was obtained from a woman younger than 30 who had recovered from COVID-19. Material for sequencing was PBMCs or T cells enriched from blood (not recorded which). DNA of the CDR3: TGTGCCAGCAGCTTGGACGGGCGGACACTGACCTATGGCTACACCTTC. It translates to CASSLDGRTLTYGYTF.